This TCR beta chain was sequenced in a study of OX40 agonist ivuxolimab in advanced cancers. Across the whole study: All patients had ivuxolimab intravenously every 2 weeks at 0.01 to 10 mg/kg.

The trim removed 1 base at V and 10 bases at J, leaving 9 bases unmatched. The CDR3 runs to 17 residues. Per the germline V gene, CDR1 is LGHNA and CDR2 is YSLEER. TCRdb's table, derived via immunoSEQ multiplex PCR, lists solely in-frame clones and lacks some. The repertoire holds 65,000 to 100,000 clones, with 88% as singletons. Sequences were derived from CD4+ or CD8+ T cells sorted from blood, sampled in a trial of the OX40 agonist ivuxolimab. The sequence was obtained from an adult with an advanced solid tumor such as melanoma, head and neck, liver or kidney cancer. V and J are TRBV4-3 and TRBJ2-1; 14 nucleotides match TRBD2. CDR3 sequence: CASSQAIGTSGSWEQFF. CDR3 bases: TGCGCCAGCAGCCAAGCCATCGGGACTAGCGGGAGTTGGGAGCAGTTCTTC.